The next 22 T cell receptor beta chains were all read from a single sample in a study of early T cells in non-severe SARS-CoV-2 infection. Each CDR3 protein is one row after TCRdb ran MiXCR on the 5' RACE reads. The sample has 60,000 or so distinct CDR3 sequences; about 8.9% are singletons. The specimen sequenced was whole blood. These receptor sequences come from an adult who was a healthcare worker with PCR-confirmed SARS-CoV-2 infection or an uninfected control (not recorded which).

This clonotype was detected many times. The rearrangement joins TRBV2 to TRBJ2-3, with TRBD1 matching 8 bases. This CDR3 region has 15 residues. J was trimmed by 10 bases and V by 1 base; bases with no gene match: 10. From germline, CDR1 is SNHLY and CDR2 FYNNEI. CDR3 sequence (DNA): TGTGCCAGCAGTGAAGGGACAGGGATAATCGGTCCGCAGTATTTT. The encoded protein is CASSEGTGIIGPQYF.

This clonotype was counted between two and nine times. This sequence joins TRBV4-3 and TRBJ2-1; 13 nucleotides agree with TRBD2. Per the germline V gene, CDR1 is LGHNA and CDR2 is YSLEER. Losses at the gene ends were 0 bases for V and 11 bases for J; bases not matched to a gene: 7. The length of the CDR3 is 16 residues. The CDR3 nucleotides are TGCGCCAGCAGCCAAGATCCGGGACTAGCGGGACTTAAGCAGTTCTTC. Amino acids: CASSQDPGLAGLKQFF.

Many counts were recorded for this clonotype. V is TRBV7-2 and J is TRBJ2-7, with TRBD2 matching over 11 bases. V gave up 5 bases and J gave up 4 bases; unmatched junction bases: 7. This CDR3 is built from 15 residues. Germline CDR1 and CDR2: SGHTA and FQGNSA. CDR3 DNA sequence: TGTGCCAGCAGCAAGACTAGCGGGGAGGGGTACGAGCAGTACTTC. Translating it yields CASSKTSGEGYEQYF.

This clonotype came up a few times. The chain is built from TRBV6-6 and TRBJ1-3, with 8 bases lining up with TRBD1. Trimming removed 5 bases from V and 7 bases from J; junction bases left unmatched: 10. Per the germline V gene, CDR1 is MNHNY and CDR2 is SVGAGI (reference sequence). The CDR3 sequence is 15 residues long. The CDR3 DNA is TGTGCCAGCAGTGTCTGGACAGGGAAGGCGAACACCATATATTTT. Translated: CASSVWTGKANTIYF.

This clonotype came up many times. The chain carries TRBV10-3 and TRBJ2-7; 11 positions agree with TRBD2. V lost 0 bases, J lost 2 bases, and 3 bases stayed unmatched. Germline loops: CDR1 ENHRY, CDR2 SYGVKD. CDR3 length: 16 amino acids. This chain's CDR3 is CAISESLAGGTYEQYF. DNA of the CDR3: TGTGCCATCAGTGAGTCGCTAGCGGGAGGAACCTACGAGCAGTACTTC.

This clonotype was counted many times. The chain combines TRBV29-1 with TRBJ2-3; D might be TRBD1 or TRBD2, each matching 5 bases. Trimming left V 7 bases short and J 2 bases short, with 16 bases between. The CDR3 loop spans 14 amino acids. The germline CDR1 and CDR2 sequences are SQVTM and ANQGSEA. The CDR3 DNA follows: TGCAGCGCGAACCGGGACGGAATCACAGATACGCAGTATTTT. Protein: CSANRDGITDTQYF.

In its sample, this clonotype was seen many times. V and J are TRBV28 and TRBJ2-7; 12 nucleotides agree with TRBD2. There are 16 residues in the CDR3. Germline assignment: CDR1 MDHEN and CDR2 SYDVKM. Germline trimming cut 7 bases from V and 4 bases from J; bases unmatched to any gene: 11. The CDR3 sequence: CASTPSGRAKGYEQYF. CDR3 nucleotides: TGTGCCAGCACTCCTAGCGGGAGGGCCAAAGGGTACGAGCAGTACTTC.

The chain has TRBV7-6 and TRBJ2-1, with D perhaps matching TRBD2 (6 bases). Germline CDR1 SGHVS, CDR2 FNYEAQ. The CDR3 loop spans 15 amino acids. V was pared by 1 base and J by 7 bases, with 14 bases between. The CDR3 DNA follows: TGTGCCAGCAGCTTAGGGACGGGAGTTCGGAATGAGCAGTTCTTC. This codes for CASSLGTGVRNEQFF.

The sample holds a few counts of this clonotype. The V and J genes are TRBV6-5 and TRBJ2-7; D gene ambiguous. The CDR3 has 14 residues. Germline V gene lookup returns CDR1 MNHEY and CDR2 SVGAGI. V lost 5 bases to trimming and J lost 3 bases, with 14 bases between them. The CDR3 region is CASSPRPNRYEQYF. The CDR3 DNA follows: TGTGCCAGCAGTCCAAGACCGAACCGCTACGAGCAGTACTTC.

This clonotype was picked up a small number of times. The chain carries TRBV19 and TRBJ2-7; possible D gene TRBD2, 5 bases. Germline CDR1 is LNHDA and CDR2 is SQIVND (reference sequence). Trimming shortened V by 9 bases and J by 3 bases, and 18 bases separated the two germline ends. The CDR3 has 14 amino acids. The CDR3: CASSALSGGYEQYF. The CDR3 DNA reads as TGTGCCAGCTCCGCACTCAGCGGTGGCTACGAGCAGTACTTC.

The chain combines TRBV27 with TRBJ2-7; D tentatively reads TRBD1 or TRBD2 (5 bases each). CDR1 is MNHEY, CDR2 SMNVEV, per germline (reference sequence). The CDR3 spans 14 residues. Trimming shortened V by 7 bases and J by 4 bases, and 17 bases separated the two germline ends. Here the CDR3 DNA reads TGTGCCAGCACCCCCGGAGGACATAAGTACGAGCAGTACTTC. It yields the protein CASTPGGHKYEQYF.

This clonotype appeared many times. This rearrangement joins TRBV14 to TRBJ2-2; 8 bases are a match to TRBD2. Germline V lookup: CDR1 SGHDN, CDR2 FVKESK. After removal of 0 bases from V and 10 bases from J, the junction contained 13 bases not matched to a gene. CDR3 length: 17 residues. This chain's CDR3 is CASSQDISGRPWEELFF. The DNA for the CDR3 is TGTGCCAGCAGCCAAGACATCAGCGGGAGACCCTGGGAGGAGCTGTTTTTT.

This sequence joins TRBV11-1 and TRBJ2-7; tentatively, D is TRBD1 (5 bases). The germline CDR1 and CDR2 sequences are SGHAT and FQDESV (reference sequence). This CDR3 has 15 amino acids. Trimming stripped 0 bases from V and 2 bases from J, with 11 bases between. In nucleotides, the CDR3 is TGTGCCAGCAGCTTAGCCTCAGGGCTTACCTACGAGCAGTACTTC. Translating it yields CASSLASGLTYEQYF.

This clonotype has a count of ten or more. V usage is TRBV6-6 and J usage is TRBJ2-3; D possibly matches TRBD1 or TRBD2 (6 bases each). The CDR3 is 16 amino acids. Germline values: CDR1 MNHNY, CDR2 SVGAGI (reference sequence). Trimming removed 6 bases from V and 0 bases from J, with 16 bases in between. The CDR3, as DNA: TGTGCCAGCAGACAGGGATGGCGGGGTAGCACAGATACGCAGTATTTT. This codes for CASRQGWRGSTDTQYF.

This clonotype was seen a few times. CDR3 nucleotide sequence: TGCAGCGTTGAAGATCTTAGTATAGGGGGTAGGGCTTTCTTT. This codes for CSVEDLSIGGRAFF. V usage is TRBV29-1 and J usage is TRBJ1-1; D is possibly TRBD1 (6 bases). The CDR3 loop spans 14 amino acids. Trimming pared 0 bases from V and 11 bases from J, leaving 19 bases between. Germline V lookup: CDR1 SQVTM, CDR2 ANQGSEA.

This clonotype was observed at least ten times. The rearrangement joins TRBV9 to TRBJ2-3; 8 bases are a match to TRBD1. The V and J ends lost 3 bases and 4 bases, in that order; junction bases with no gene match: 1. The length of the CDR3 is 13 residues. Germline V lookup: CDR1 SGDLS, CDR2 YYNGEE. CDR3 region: CASSGQGPDTQYF. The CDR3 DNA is TGTGCCAGCAGCGGACAGGGGCCAGATACGCAGTATTTT.

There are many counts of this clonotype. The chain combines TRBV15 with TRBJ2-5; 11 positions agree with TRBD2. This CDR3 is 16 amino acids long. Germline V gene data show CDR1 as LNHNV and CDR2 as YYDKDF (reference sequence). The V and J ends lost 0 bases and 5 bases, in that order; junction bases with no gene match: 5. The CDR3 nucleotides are TGTGCCACCAGCAGAGACCTCGGACTAGCGGGTGAGACCCAGTACTTC. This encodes CATSRDLGLAGETQYF.

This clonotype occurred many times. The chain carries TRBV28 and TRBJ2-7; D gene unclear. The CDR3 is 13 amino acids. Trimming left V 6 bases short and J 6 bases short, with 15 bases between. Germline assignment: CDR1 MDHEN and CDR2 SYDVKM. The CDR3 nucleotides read TGTGCCAGCAGAAAACTCCCCGGCGCCGAGCAGTACTTC. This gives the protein CASRKLPGAEQYF.

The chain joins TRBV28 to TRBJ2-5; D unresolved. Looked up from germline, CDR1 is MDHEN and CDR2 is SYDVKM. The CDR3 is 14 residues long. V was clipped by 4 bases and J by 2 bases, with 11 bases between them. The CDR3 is CASSWVDGQETQYF. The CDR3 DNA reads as TGTGCCAGCAGTTGGGTGGACGGACAAGAGACCCAGTACTTC. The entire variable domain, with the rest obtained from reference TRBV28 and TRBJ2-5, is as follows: DVKVTQSSRYLVKRTGEKVFLECVQDMDHENMFWYRQDPGLGLRLIYFSYDVKMKEKGDIPEGYSVSREKKERFSLILESASTNQTSMYLCASSWVDGQETQYFGPGTRLLVL.

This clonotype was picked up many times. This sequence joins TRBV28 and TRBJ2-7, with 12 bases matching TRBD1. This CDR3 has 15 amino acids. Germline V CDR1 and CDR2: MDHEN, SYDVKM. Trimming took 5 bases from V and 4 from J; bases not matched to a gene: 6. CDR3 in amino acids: CASSPTGQGAYEQYF. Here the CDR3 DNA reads TGTGCCAGCAGTCCCACGGGACAGGGGGCTTACGAGCAGTACTTC.

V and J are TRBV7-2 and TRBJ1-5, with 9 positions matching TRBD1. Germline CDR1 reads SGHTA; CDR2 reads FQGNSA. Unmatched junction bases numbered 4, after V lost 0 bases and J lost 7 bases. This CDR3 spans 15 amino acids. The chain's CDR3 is CASSLAGQGGQPQHF. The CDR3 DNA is TGTGCCAGCAGCTTAGCGGGACAGGGAGGCCAGCCCCAGCATTTT.

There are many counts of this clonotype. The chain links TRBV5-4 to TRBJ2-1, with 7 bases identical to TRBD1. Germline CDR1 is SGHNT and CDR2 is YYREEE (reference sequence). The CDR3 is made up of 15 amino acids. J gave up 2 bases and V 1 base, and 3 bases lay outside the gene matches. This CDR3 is CASSLRQGAYNEQFF. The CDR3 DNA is TGTGCCAGCAGCTTGAGGCAGGGGGCCTACAATGAGCAGTTCTTC.